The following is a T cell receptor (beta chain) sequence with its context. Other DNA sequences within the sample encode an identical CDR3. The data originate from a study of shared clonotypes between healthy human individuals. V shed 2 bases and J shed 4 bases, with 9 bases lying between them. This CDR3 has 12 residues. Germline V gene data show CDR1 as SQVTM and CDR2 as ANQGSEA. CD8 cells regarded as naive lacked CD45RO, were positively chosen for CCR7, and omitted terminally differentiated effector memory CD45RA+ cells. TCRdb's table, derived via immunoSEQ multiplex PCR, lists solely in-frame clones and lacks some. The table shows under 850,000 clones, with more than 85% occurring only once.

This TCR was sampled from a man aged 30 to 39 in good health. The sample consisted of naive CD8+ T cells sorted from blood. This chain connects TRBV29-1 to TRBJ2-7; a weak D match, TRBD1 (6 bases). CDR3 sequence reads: CSVEIQGYEQYF. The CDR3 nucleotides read TGCAGCGTTGAAATACAGGGTTACGAGCAGTACTTC.